This T cell receptor (beta chain) came from a study of blood T cell repertoires in COVID-19. Study information: Whether acute or convalescent, the COVID-19 samples came from the United States, Italy and Spain. T cells, B-cell-depleted T cells, or PBMCs supplied cDNA or gDNA.

Study processing details: Nucleated cell number was recorded as an estimate derived from reference gene primer amplification. Assay: immunoSEQ multiplex PCR; the TCRdb copy retains only in-frame clones and omits some. V, J and clone size were drawn from that table, and D and trimming were deduced from the DNA. The table has some 160,000 clones, about 82% seen once. This CDR3 spans 13 amino acids. Germline V CDR1 and CDR2: SQVTM, ANQGSEA. Trimming removed 4 bases from V and 3 bases from J; junction bases left unmatched: 5. This sequence originates from a man in his sixties or seventies with active or convalescent COVID-19. Sequenced: peripheral blood. V gene TRBV29-1 combines with J gene TRBJ1-2, with 7 nucleotides matching TRBD1. CDR3: CSVGSGTDYGYTF. CDR3 bases: TGCAGCGTTGGATCCGGGACAGACTATGGCTACACCTTC.